The rows below give T cell receptor beta chains drawn from one sample of a study of T-cell memory formation after mild COVID-19. Each CDR3 protein is one row after TCRdb ran MiXCR on the 5' RACE reads. The sample lists over 500,000 distinct CDR3 sequences; 15% to 20% were seen once. Sequencing was performed on PBMCs or a T cell subset sorted from them (not recorded which). The source of these receptors is an adult woman who had mild COVID-19 (a few samples of this study predate the infection). Cell type and time point are not known. The CDR3 runs from the conserved cysteine through the conserved F or W. The D gene is left open where the match is weak. Rows may omit the clone size; those that give it use once, few, many or a size class.

CDR3 | DNA | size | J | D | length | V
CASTPAFGGASYNEQFF | TGTGCCAGCACCCCGGCTTTTGGGGGTGCCTCCTACAATGAGCAGTTCTTC | NA | TRBJ2-1 | NA | 17 | TRBV7-9
CASRQLGLDPDTQYF | TGTGCCAGCCGGCAATTGGGACTTGATCCAGATACGCAGTATTTT | NA | TRBJ2-3 | NA | 15 | TRBV6-2/TRBV6-3
CASSLGFRTGANVLTF | TGTGCCAGCAGCTTAGGTTTCCGAACTGGGGCCAACGTCCTGACTTTC | few | TRBJ2-6 | NA | 16 | TRBV7-2
CASSYGPQQETQYF | TGTGCCAGCAGTTATGGGCCCCAACAAGAGACCCAGTACTTC | few | TRBJ2-5 | NA | 14 | TRBV6-6
CASSLPTGDTDTQYF | TGCGCCAGCAGCCTACCGACAGGGGACACAGATACGCAGTATTTT | few | TRBJ2-3 | TRBD1 | 15 | TRBV5-1
CASTPGGNTEAFF | TGTGCCAGCACCCCAGGAGGGAACACTGAAGCTTTCTTT | few | TRBJ1-1 | NA | 13 | TRBV6-5
CASSSSGTGYEQYF | TGTGCCAGCAGTAGCTCGGGGACTGGCTACGAGCAGTACTTC | few | TRBJ2-7 | NA | 14 | TRBV27
CSPRVGTEAFF | TGCAGCCCCCGGGTGGGGACTGAAGCTTTCTTT | few | TRBJ1-1 | NA | 11 | TRBV29-1
CSGTGLASSYNEQFF | TGCAGCGGGACCGGTCTAGCAAGCTCCTACAATGAGCAGTTCTTC | few | TRBJ2-1 | NA | 15 | TRBV29-1
CASSEVWGLQGNTIYF | TGTGCCAGCAGTGAAGTTTGGGGACTCCAAGGAAACACCATATATTTT | NA | TRBJ1-3 | NA | 16 | TRBV2
CASQPTGSYEQYF | TGTGCCAGCCAACCGACAGGGTCCTACGAGCAGTACTTC | few | TRBJ2-7 | TRBD1 | 13 | TRBV27
CSARGPTHEQYF | TGCAGTGCTAGAGGACCAACTCACGAGCAGTACTTC | NA | TRBJ2-7 | NA | 12 | TRBV20-1
CASSQSDSGTYEQYF | TGCGCCAGCAGCCAATCGGACAGCGGGACCTACGAGCAGTACTTC | NA | TRBJ2-7 | NA | 15 | TRBV4-3
CASSHLFSTDTQYF | TGCGCCAGCAGCCACCTATTCAGCACAGATACGCAGTATTTT | NA | TRBJ2-3 | NA | 14 | TRBV4-1
CSAEGQFYGYTF | TGCAGTGCTGAGGGACAGTTCTATGGCTACACCTTC | NA | TRBJ1-2 | TRBD1 | 12 | TRBV20-1
CASLPENSYNEQFF | TGTGCCAGCCTACCGGAAAACTCCTACAATGAGCAGTTCTTC | many | TRBJ2-1 | NA | 14 | TRBV12-3/TRBV12-4
CSAHRDRTDTGELFF | TGCAGTGCCCACCGGGACAGAACCGACACCGGGGAGCTGTTTTTT | NA | TRBJ2-2 | TRBD1 | 15 | TRBV20-1
CASSPLTLTDGNSPLHF | TGTGCCAGCAGCCCGCTTACGCTGACGGATGGGAATTCACCCCTCCACTTT | many | TRBJ1-6 | NA | 17 | TRBV5-5
CASSGLAVNTGELFF | TGTGCCAGCAGTGGACTAGCGGTAAACACCGGGGAGCTGTTTTTT | NA | TRBJ2-2 | TRBD2 | 15 | TRBV7-8
CASSYWGGSTGELFF | TGTGCCAGCAGTTACTGGGGTGGGAGTACCGGGGAGCTGTTTTTT | few | TRBJ2-2 | NA | 15 | TRBV6-6
CASSRQGFGSYEQYF | TGTGCCAGCAGTCGACAGGGTTTCGGCTCCTACGAGCAGTACTTC | NA | TRBJ2-7 | TRBD1 | 15 | TRBV27
CASTLVVDGANVLTF | TGTGCCAGCACCTTAGTAGTGGATGGGGCCAACGTCCTGACTTTC | few | TRBJ2-6 | NA | 15 | TRBV6-5
CATSDQRLGGDTEQFF | TGTGCCACCAGTGACCAACGACTGGGGGGGGACACTGAGCAGTTCTTC | NA | TRBJ2-1 | NA | 16 | TRBV24-1
CSVETGQGPYEQYF | TGCAGCGTTGAAACGGGACAGGGGCCCTACGAGCAGTACTTC | NA | TRBJ2-7 | TRBD1 | 14 | TRBV29-1
CASSQEGLINTEAFF | TGCGCCAGCAGCCAAGAGGGACTGATCAACACTGAAGCTTTCTTT | NA | TRBJ1-1 | NA | 15 | TRBV4-3
CASSLGQAGGPTDTQYF | TGTGCCAGCAGCTTAGGTCAAGCGGGGGGACCCACAGATACGCAGTATTTT | NA | TRBJ2-3 | TRBD2 | 17 | TRBV7-9
CAWSVYRGLAGKGYEQYF | TGTGCCTGGAGTGTATATCGAGGACTAGCGGGAAAAGGCTACGAGCAGTACTTC | few | TRBJ2-7 | TRBD2 | 18 | TRBV30
CASKVITSGIEQFF | TGTGCCAGCAAGGTGATTACTAGCGGGATTGAGCAGTTCTTC | few | TRBJ2-1 | TRBD2 | 14 | TRBV27
CASRGPGQVYGYTF | TGTGCCAGCAGAGGACCCGGACAGGTCTATGGCTACACCTTC | NA | TRBJ1-2 | TRBD1 | 14 | TRBV12-3/TRBV12-4
CASSYNNPGTVSSPLHF | TGTGCCAGCAGTTACAACAACCCAGGGACGGTCAGTTCACCCCTCCACTTT | few | TRBJ1-6 | NA | 17 | TRBV6-5
CASNLSTRSGYEQYF | TGTGCCAGCAACCTCTCGACTAGGAGCGGGTACGAGCAGTACTTC | few | TRBJ2-7 | NA | 15 | TRBV28
CASSLIRGGPGVDEQFF | TGTGCCAGCAGTTTGATACGGGGGGGCCCAGGTGTAGATGAGCAGTTCTTC | NA | TRBJ2-1 | TRBD2 | 17 | TRBV12-3/TRBV12-4
CASSPRPSGSSDEQFF | TGTGCCAGCTCACCACGGCCTAGCGGGAGTTCCGATGAGCAGTTCTTC | NA | TRBJ2-1 | TRBD2 | 16 | TRBV18
CARSLGGHYTDTQYF | TGTGCCAGAAGTTTGGGAGGCCATTACACAGATACGCAGTATTTT | once | TRBJ2-3 | NA | 15 | TRBV12-3/TRBV12-4
CATSGGAGGYTF | TGTGCCACCAGTGGCGGAGCCGGTGGCTACACCTTC | NA | TRBJ1-2 | NA | 12 | TRBV24-1
CSVEDGLGGGGGYGYTF | TGCAGCGTTGAAGATGGGCTCGGCGGAGGGGGCGGCTATGGCTACACCTTC | NA | TRBJ1-2 | TRBD1 | 17 | TRBV29-1
CASSLGLAGVGADTQYF | TGTGCCAGCAGTCTCGGACTAGCGGGTGTTGGGGCAGATACGCAGTATTTT | few | TRBJ2-3 | TRBD2 | 17 | TRBV12-3/TRBV12-4
CASSFLGQGTPGELFF | TGTGCCAGCAGCTTTCTGGGACAGGGGACTCCCGGGGAGCTGTTTTTT | NA | TRBJ2-2 | TRBD1 | 16 | TRBV5-5
CSAEGGNNEQFF | TGCAGCGCCGAGGGCGGAAACAATGAGCAGTTCTTC | many | TRBJ2-1 | NA | 12 | TRBV29-1
CATSGGAGANVLTF | TGTGCCACCAGTGGCGGGGCTGGGGCCAACGTCCTGACTTTC | few | TRBJ2-6 | NA | 14 | TRBV24-1
CASSQAGAENIQYF | TGTGCCAGCAGCCAAGCCGGGGCCGAAAACATTCAGTACTTC | NA | TRBJ2-4 | NA | 14 | TRBV3-1
CATSGFPGLAGENEQFF | TGTGCCACCAGCGGCTTCCCGGGACTAGCGGGGGAAAATGAGCAGTTCTTC | few | TRBJ2-1 | TRBD2 | 17 | TRBV15
CASSFWGGGPTYEQYF | TGTGCCAGCAGCTTTTGGGGAGGGGGTCCTACCTACGAGCAGTACTTC | NA | TRBJ2-7 | NA | 16 | TRBV7-9
CASSLEPSGRPRSTDTQYF | TGCGCCAGCAGCTTGGAACCTAGCGGGAGGCCCAGAAGCACAGATACGCAGTATTTT | few | TRBJ2-3 | TRBD2 | 19 | TRBV5-1
CASSYSRGLRTGELFF | TGTGCCAGCAGCTATTCCAGGGGGCTCCGGACCGGGGAGCTGTTTTTT | few | TRBJ2-2 | TRBD1 | 16 | TRBV11-3
CSARPGQGNYEQYF | TGCAGTGCTAGACCGGGACAGGGGAACTACGAGCAGTACTTC | NA | TRBJ2-7 | TRBD1 | 14 | TRBV20-1
CASSYTSDSSYEQYF | TGTGCCAGCAGTTACACGAGCGACAGTTCCTACGAGCAGTACTTC | NA | TRBJ2-7 | NA | 15 | TRBV6-5
CASSDRMNTEAFF | TGTGCCAGCAGCGACAGGATGAACACTGAAGCTTTCTTT | many | TRBJ1-1 | NA | 13 | TRBV6-5
CASSQIRASYEQYF | TGTGCCAGCAGCCAGATCAGGGCCTCCTACGAGCAGTACTTC | few | TRBJ2-7 | NA | 14 | TRBV3-1
CASSTRTSGRVDTQYF | TGTGCCAGCAGCACTCGGACTAGCGGGCGTGTAGATACGCAGTATTTT | few | TRBJ2-3 | TRBD2 | 16 | TRBV3-1
CANGLAGNGETQYF | TGTGCCAACGGACTAGCGGGGAATGGAGAGACCCAGTACTTC | NA | TRBJ2-5 | TRBD2 | 14 | TRBV2
CASSPGQLEAFF | TGTGCCAGCAGCCCGGGACAGCTTGAAGCTTTCTTT | NA | TRBJ1-1 | TRBD1 | 12 | TRBV12-3/TRBV12-4
CASSSLSNTEAFF | TGTGCCAGCAGCTCCCTATCCAACACTGAAGCTTTCTTT | many | TRBJ1-1 | NA | 13 | TRBV5-5
CSASSKGGGTDTQYF | TGCAGTGCTAGCAGCAAAGGGGGGGGCACAGATACGCAGTATTTT | NA | TRBJ2-3 | NA | 15 | TRBV20-1
CASSLWDRTPGVYTEAFF | TGCGCCAGCAGCTTATGGGACAGGACGCCGGGGGTCTACACTGAAGCTTTCTTT | few | TRBJ1-1 | TRBD1 | 18 | TRBV5-1